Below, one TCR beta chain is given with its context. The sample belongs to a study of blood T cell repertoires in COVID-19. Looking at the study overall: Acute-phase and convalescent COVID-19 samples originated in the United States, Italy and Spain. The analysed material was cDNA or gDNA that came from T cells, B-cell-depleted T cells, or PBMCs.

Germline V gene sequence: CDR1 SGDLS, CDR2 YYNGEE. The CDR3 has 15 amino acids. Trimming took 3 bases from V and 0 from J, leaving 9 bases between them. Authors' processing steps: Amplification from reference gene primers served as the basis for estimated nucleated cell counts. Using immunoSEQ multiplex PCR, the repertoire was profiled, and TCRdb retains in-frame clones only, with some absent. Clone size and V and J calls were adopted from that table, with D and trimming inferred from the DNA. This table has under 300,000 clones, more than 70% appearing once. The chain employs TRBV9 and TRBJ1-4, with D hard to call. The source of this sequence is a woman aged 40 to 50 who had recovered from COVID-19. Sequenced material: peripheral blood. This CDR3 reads CASSAGGATNEKLFF. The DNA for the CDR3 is TGTGCCAGCAGCGCCGGAGGTGCAACTAATGAAAAACTGTTTTTT.